These 23 T cell receptor beta chains were sequenced from one sample in a study of memory CD4+ T cells and cytomegalovirus serostatus. Method: immunoSEQ multiplex PCR; TCRdb's copy keeps in-frame clones and lacks some. The repertoire holds 45,000 to 50,000 clones, roughly 80% seen once, with 0.55% to 0.7% in the top ten. Single viable CD3+CD4+CD8-CD45RO+ cells were sorted as the memory CD4+ T cells. The source material was memory CD4+ T cells from blood. The receptors stem from an adult in good health and CMV-seronegative.

This chain joins TRBV18 and TRBJ1-2; 8 nucleotides agree with TRBD1. The V segment lost 3 bases and the J segment 5 bases; nucleotides outside the gene matches: 14. Germline values: CDR1 KGHSH, CDR2 LQKENI. The CDR3 contains 17 residues. Written as DNA, the CDR3 is TGTGCCAGCTCACCTTCCGGACAGGGAGTCACCTCATATGGCTACACCTTC. As protein: CASSPSGQGVTSYGYTF.

The rearrangement uses TRBV6-5 and TRBJ1-5; D gene uncertain. The germline CDR1 and CDR2 sequences are MNHEY and SVGAGI. This CDR3 comprises 15 residues. The V and J ends lost 8 bases and 2 bases respectively, with 16 bases between them. CDR3 nucleotide sequence: TGTGCCAGCCAAGTTCAGCCAGGCGGCAATCAGCCCCAGCATTTT. This translates into CASQVQPGGNQPQHF.

The genes are TRBV7-9 and TRBJ1-1; D might be TRBD1 (5 bases). The CDR3 totals 14 residues. V gave up 1 base and J gave up 7 bases, with 13 bases separating them. Germline V lookup: CDR1 SEHNR, CDR2 FQNEAQ (reference sequence). In DNA, the CDR3 is TGTGCCAGCAGCTTAGGAGGTTGGGACGGTGAAGCTTTCTTT. Translating it yields CASSLGGWDGEAFF.

The gene calls are TRBV6-1 and TRBJ1-2, with D possibly matching TRBD1 (5 bases). The germline gives CDR1 MNHNS, CDR2 SASEGT. V shed 4 bases and J shed 0 bases, with 15 bases lying between them. This CDR3 comprises 16 residues. CDR3 bases: TGTGCCAGCAGTGCTTCAGGGTCGGGGGCTAACTATGGCTACACCTTC. The encoded protein is CASSASGSGANYGYTF.

The V and J genes are TRBV12-5 and TRBJ2-1; D may be TRBD1 (6 bases). In germline, CDR1 is LGHNT, CDR2 FRNRAP. Trimming pared 5 bases from V and 8 bases from J, leaving 13 bases between. The CDR3 runs 13 residues. CDR3 sequence: CASGPPQGYEQFF. The CDR3 bases are TGTGCTAGTGGTCCTCCACAGGGCTATGAGCAGTTCTTC.

The chain is built from TRBV9 and TRBJ2-2; 7 positions match TRBD2. The germline V gene has CDR1 SGDLS and CDR2 YYNGEE. With 6 bases clipped from V and 0 bases from J, the junction kept 2 bases outside the gene matches. The CDR3 contains 14 residues. As DNA, the CDR3 is TGTGCCAGCAACCTAGCGGCGAACACCGGGGAGCTGTTTTTT. Translating gives CASNLAANTGELFF. Full variable domain (missing parts from reference TRBV9 and TRBJ2-2): DSGVTQTPKHLITATGQRVTLRCSPRSGDLSVYWYQQSLDQGLQFLIQYYNGEERAKGNILERFSAQQFPDLHSELNLSSLELGDSALYFCASNLAANTGELFFGEGSRLTVL.

This clone was picked up a small number of times. J is TRBJ1-2 and V is TRBV5-8; D is uncertain. Germline V gene sequence: CDR1 SGHTS, CDR2 YDEGEE. This CDR3 spans 13 amino acids. The ends were cut back, 1 base at V and 5 bases at J, with 9 bases in the middle. In DNA, the CDR3 is TGTGCCAGCAGCTTGAGGAGGGAATATGGCTACACCTTC. Translated: CASSLRREYGYTF.

This chain connects TRBV19 to TRBJ2-7, with 9 positions matching TRBD2. The CDR3 spans 15 residues. J was trimmed by 3 bases and V by 1 base; bases with no gene match: 4. CDR1 is LNHDA and CDR2 is SQIVND in the germline V gene (reference sequence). Here the CDR3 DNA reads TGTGCCAGTAGTATAGGGCTAGCGGGGATCTACGAGCAGTACTTC. It specifies CASSIGLAGIYEQYF.

J is TRBJ2-3 and V is TRBV18, with TRBD2 matching over 8 bases. The CDR3 runs to 15 residues. Unmatched junction bases numbered 5, after V lost 2 bases and J lost 4 bases. Germline V gene data show CDR1 as KGHSH and CDR2 as LQKENI. CDR3 in amino acids: CASSPNSGAPDTQYF. CDR3 DNA: TGTGCCAGCTCACCAAATAGCGGGGCCCCAGATACGCAGTATTTT.

This clone was recorded once. The chain couples TRBV6-1 to TRBJ1-2, with TRBD1 identical over 8 bases. Germline V gene data show CDR1 as MNHNS and CDR2 as SASEGT. V dropped 6 bases and J dropped 8; count of bases not matched to a gene: 8. The CDR3 totals 13 residues. The CDR3 nucleotides are TGTGCCAGCAGGGCCGGGACAGGTGGAGGCTACACCTTC. Translating it yields CASRAGTGGGYTF.

The chain combines TRBV5-1 with TRBJ2-5; D gene unclear. CDR3 size: 15 residues. CDR1 is SGHRS, CDR2 YFSETQ, per germline. The V and J ends lost 4 bases and 5 bases respectively, with 18 bases between them. This chain's CDR3 is CASSQDVDNMETQYF. CDR3 in DNA: TGCGCCAGCAGCCAGGACGTTGACAATATGGAGACCCAGTACTTC.

The rearrangement uses TRBV10-2 and TRBJ2-1; D may be TRBD1 or TRBD2 (5 bases each). This CDR3 is 14 amino acids long. Germline CDR1 and CDR2: WSHSY and SAAADI. V dropped 7 bases and J dropped 7 bases, with 17 bases sitting between them. As DNA, the CDR3 is TGCGCCAGCATCTTAGGGGACCCCGCGAATGAGCAGTTCTTC. Its translation is CASILGDPANEQFF.

The chain is built from TRBV7-2 and TRBJ2-1; TRBD2 aligns across 10 bases. The germline V gene has CDR1 SGHTA and CDR2 FQGNSA. The CDR3 loop spans 14 amino acids. Trimming removed 5 bases from V and 6 bases from J; junction bases left unmatched: 4. The CDR3 region is CASSPGLAFNEQFF. DNA of the CDR3: TGTGCCAGCAGCCCGGGACTAGCGTTCAATGAGCAGTTCTTC. Drawing the rest from reference TRBV7-2 and TRBJ2-1, the complete variable domain is GAGVSQSPSNKVTEKGKDVELRCDPISGHTALYWYRQSLGQGLEFLIYFQGNSAPDKSGLPSDRFSAERTGGSVSTLTIQRTQQEDSAVYLCASSPGLAFNEQFFGPGTRLTVL.

This clone was seen a handful of times. The V call is TRBV7-2, the J call TRBJ1-4, with unresolved D. The CDR3 extends over 15 amino acids. Germline CDR1 SGHTA, CDR2 FQGNSA. V shed 0 bases and J shed 4 bases, with 9 bases lying between them. DNA of the CDR3: TGTGCCAGCAGCTTAGCGCCTGGGGTTAATGAAAAACTGTTTTTT. Translation: CASSLAPGVNEKLFF.

This rearrangement joins TRBV14 to TRBJ1-4; D not certain. The V gene's germline CDR1 is SGHDN and CDR2 FVKESK. The CDR3 is 16 amino acids. V was clipped by 0 bases and J by 4 bases, with 12 bases between them. CDR3 coding DNA: TGTGCCAGCAGCCAAGAAAAGAAAGGCTATAATGAAAAACTGTTTTTT. Translated, it gives CASSQEKKGYNEKLFF.

V is TRBV2 and J is TRBJ2-5, with 11 bases identical to TRBD2. Per germline, CDR1 SNHLY and CDR2 FYNNEI. V shed 8 bases, J shed 9 bases, and the junction held 5 bases outside the gene matches. The CDR3 has 12 residues. The chain's CDR3 is CASRTSGWAQYF. CDR3 nucleotides: TGTGCCAGCCGGACTAGCGGGTGGGCCCAGTACTTC.

The J gene is TRBJ1-2, the V gene TRBV7-2; 7 positions match TRBD1. Germline trimming cut 5 bases from V and 4 bases from J; bases unmatched to any gene: 7. The germline gives CDR1 SGHTA, CDR2 FQGNSA. The CDR3 contains 14 residues. This CDR3 is CASSGGQDSYGYTF. The CDR3 DNA reads as TGTGCCAGCAGCGGCGGACAGGACTCCTATGGCTACACCTTC.

The V and J genes are TRBV30 and TRBJ2-5, with D possibly being TRBD1 or TRBD2 (5 bases each). The germline CDR1 and CDR2 sequences are GTSNPN and SVGIG (reference sequence). V was cut by 2 bases and J by 5 bases, with 12 bases left in between. The CDR3 covers 13 residues. CDR3 nucleotide sequence: TGTGCCTGGAGTCCGGGGCGAAGGGAGACCCAGTACTTC. As protein: CAWSPGRRETQYF.

V and J are TRBV5-4 and TRBJ2-3; tentatively, D is TRBD1 or TRBD2 (5 bases each). This CDR3 contains 16 residues. The V and J ends lost 0 bases and 1 base respectively, with 12 bases between them. From germline, CDR1 is SGHNT and CDR2 YYREEE (reference sequence). DNA for the CDR3: TGTGCCAGCAGCTTGGCGGGATCCAGGGGCACAGATACGCAGTATTTT. It encodes CASSLAGSRGTDTQYF.

The chain employs TRBV7-2 and TRBJ1-5; D uncertain. Germline CDR1 and CDR2: SGHTA and FQGNSA. Between the trimmed V and J ends, which lost 6 bases and 3 bases, there was a span of 9 bases. CDR3 size: 13 residues. The CDR3: CASSLDDNQPQHF. The CDR3 DNA sequence: TGTGCCAGCAGTTTGGACGACAATCAGCCCCAGCATTTT. Using reference TRBV7-2 and TRBJ1-5 for the parts outside the CDR3, the full variable domain is GAGVSQSPSNKVTEKGKDVELRCDPISGHTALYWYRQSLGQGLEFLIYFQGNSAPDKSGLPSDRFSAERTGGSVSTLTIQRTQQEDSAVYLCASSLDDNQPQHFGDGTRLSIL.

This clone was picked up a small number of times. This sequence joins TRBV6-6 and TRBJ2-7, with 10 bases identical to TRBD1. Per germline, CDR1 MNHNY and CDR2 SVGAGI (reference sequence). V lost 7 bases, J lost 0 bases, and 9 bases stayed unmatched. The CDR3 is 16 amino acids. CDR3 loop: CASIDSGTGASYEQYF. CDR3 nucleotides: TGTGCCAGCATCGACTCCGGGACAGGGGCCTCCTACGAGCAGTACTTC.

The rearrangement links TRBV7-6 to TRBJ2-3; D gene unclear. Trimming removed 5 bases from V and 4 bases from J, with 7 bases in between. CDR1 SGHVS and CDR2 FNYEAQ come from the germline V gene. The CDR3 runs to 12 residues. CDR3 loop: CASSALADTQYF. CDR3 nucleotide sequence: TGTGCCAGCAGCGCCCTTGCAGATACGCAGTATTTT. Drawing the rest from reference TRBV7-6 and TRBJ2-3, the complete variable domain is GAGVSQSPRYKVTKRGQDVALRCDPISGHVSLYWYRQALGQGPEFLTYFNYEAQQDKSGLPNDRFSAERPEGSISTLTIQRTEQRDSAMYRCASSALADTQYFGPGTRLTVL.

The chain links TRBV7-2 to TRBJ2-2; tentative D call: TRBD1 (6 bases). Germline V gives CDR1 SGHTA, CDR2 FQGNSA. The CDR3 runs 14 residues. The V and J ends lost 5 bases and 6 bases respectively, with 13 bases between them. CDR3 loop: CASSRTENPGELFF. The CDR3 bases are TGTGCCAGCAGCAGGACAGAGAATCCCGGGGAGCTGTTTTTT.